A single sample gave rise to the 9 T cell receptor beta chains below, sequenced in a study of response to subunit inactivated influenza vaccine. One entry per CDR3 protein results from TCRdb running MiXCR on the RT-PCR reads. The profile shows about 650,000 distinct CDR3 sequences, around 13% of them singletons. The sample here was PBMCs from blood, taken around 14 days before vaccination. The receptors come from a man aged 50 to 59 who received an inactivated influenza vaccine.

The chain combines TRBV30 with TRBJ2-5; TRBD1 matches 8 bases. CDR3 size: 13 residues. Germline CDR1 reads GTSNPN; CDR2 reads SVGIG (reference sequence). Trimming took 3 bases from V and 2 from J; bases not matched to a gene: 2. The CDR3 DNA is TGTGCCTGGAGCACAGGGGGACAAGAGACCCAGTACTTC. Protein product: CAWSTGGQETQYF.

This clonotype occurred many times. This chain links TRBV7-2 with TRBJ2-2, with TRBD2 matching over 13 bases. Germline CDR1 is SGHTA and CDR2 is FQGNSA. The CDR3 length is 15 residues. The V and J ends lost 5 bases and 5 bases, in that order; junction bases with no gene match: 2. The DNA of the CDR3 is TGTGCCAGCAGCCTGACTAGCGGGGGGACCGGGGAGCTGTTTTTT. Translation: CASSLTSGGTGELFF.

This chain joins TRBV20-1 and TRBJ1-3; TRBD1 is a possible D gene (5 bases). This CDR3 contains 17 residues. Germline V CDR1 and CDR2: DFQATT, SNEGSKA (reference sequence). V lost 6 bases to trimming and J lost 0 bases, with 21 bases between them. The CDR3 reads CSAPGPGFTGSGNTIYF. CDR3 coding DNA: TGCAGTGCACCGGGCCCAGGATTTACAGGCTCTGGAAACACCATATATTTT.

This chain joins TRBV5-1 and TRBJ2-3; D remains ambiguous. The CDR3 spans 14 residues. Per germline, CDR1 SGHRS and CDR2 YFSETQ. Trimming removed 3 bases from V and 0 bases from J, with 8 bases in between. CDR3 loop: CASSSTPSTDTQYF. For the CDR3, the DNA is TGCGCCAGCAGCTCTACCCCTAGCACAGATACGCAGTATTTT.

The V gene is TRBV11-2, the J gene TRBJ1-2; D is possibly TRBD1 (6 bases). V lost 5 bases to trimming and J lost 0 bases, with 22 bases between them. Germline-derived CDR1 and CDR2 are SGHAT and FQNNGV. The CDR3 loop spans 18 amino acids. CDR3 amino acids: CASSPGVSRFEANYGYTF. Written as DNA, the CDR3 is TGTGCCAGCAGCCCAGGGGTTAGCCGGTTCGAAGCTAACTATGGCTACACCTTC.

This clonotype was counted a few times. V and J are TRBV4-3 and TRBJ2-4; the match to TRBD2 covers 8 bases. The CDR3 contains 15 residues. V lost 4 bases and J lost 7; bases outside the gene matches: 9. Germline-derived CDR1 and CDR2 are LGHNA and YSLEER. The DNA of the CDR3 is TGCGCCAGCAGCCCGCTAGCGGGTCCTGTCAACATTCAGTACTTC. It encodes CASSPLAGPVNIQYF.

The rearrangement joins TRBV7-2 to TRBJ1-6, with a weak D call TRBD1 (6 bases). The CDR3 contains 13 residues. Deletions cut 8 bases from V and 7 bases from J, with 12 bases between. CDR1 is SGHTA, CDR2 FQGNSA, per germline. CDR3 sequence: CASSRGGNSPLHF. CDR3 bases: TGTGCCAGCTCGCGAGGGGGAAATTCACCCCTCCACTTT.

The V and J genes are TRBV6-1 and TRBJ2-7; D gene ambiguous. Trimming stripped 2 bases from V and 7 bases from J, with 9 bases between. CDR3 length: 12 residues. CDR1 is MNHNS and CDR2 is SASEGT in the germline V gene. CDR3 nucleotides: TGTGCCAGCAGTGAACGGAATGAAGAGCAGTACTTC. Its protein product is CASSERNEEQYF.

The chain links TRBV6-2 or TRBV6-3 to TRBJ1-1; weak D call: TRBD1 (6 bases). Between the trimmed V and J ends, which lost 0 bases and 5 bases, there was a span of 13 bases. CDR1 is MNHEY and CDR2 is SVGEGT in the germline V gene. The CDR3 loop spans 15 amino acids. CDR3 sequence reads: CASSYSQGSVTEAFF. CDR3 nucleotide sequence: TGTGCCAGCAGTTACTCGCAGGGGTCGGTTACTGAAGCTTTCTTT.